These 3 T cell receptor beta chains originate from one sample sequenced in a study of response to subunit inactivated influenza vaccine. TCRdb processed the RT-PCR reads anew with MiXCR; each CDR3 protein has one entry. Found here are under 950,000 distinct CDR3 sequences, less than 25% of them singletons; the top ten hold about 10%. The specimen was PBMCs from blood, collected roughly 5 days after vaccination. Receptors originate from a man between 50 and 59 years old who received an inactivated influenza vaccine.

The rearrangement links TRBV7-3 to TRBJ2-2, with TRBD1 identical over 7 bases. V was clipped by 3 bases and J by 7 bases; unmatched bases: 2. Looked up from germline, CDR1 is SGHTA and CDR2 is FQGTGA. The CDR3 loop spans 13 amino acids. This CDR3 is CASSLGTDGELFF. CDR3 DNA sequence: TGTGCCAGCAGCTTGGGGACAGACGGGGAGCTGTTTTTT.

The CDR3 is CASSPRAATYEQYF. DNA of the CDR3: TGTGCCAGCAGCCCCCGTGCAGCGACCTACGAGCAGTACTTC. The chain links TRBV7-2 to TRBJ2-7; D unclear. In germline, CDR1 is SGHTA, CDR2 FQGNSA. The length of the CDR3 is 14 residues. With 5 bases removed from V and 2 bases from J, the gap between germline ends came to 13 bases. Supplemented by reference TRBV7-2 and TRBJ2-7, the full variable domain reads GAGVSQSPSNKVTEKGKDVELRCDPISGHTALYWYRQSLGQGLEFLIYFQGNSAPDKSGLPSDRFSAERTGGSVSTLTIQRTQQEDSAVYLCASSPRAATYEQYFGPGTRLTVT.

This clonotype was detected only a few times. CDR3 sequence (DNA): TGCAGTGCCCAGACAGGGGGAAGTGAAAAACTGTTTTTT. It encodes CSAQTGGSEKLFF. The J gene is TRBJ1-4, the V gene TRBV20-1, with 9 nucleotides matching TRBD1. Germline trimming cut 6 bases from V and 7 bases from J; bases unmatched to any gene: 6. The CDR3 contains 13 residues. Germline CDR1 DFQATT, CDR2 SNEGSKA (reference sequence).